This T cell receptor beta chain derives from a study of technical replicates of blood from several donors. Sequencing was performed with immunoSEQ multiplex PCR; in TCRdb, only in-frame clones are kept and a portion is missing. The table records tens of thousands of clones, about 90% of them present only once. V lost 5 bases and J 6 bases, leaving 8 bases between the germline ends. Germline CDR1 is LNHDA and CDR2 is SQIVND (reference sequence). CDR3 length equals 13 residues. The chain is built from TRBV19 and TRBJ1-6; D possibly corresponds to TRBD1 (5 bases). Material for sequencing was T cells isolated from PBMCs. This clonotype was obtained from a human donor in good health. CDR3 loop: CASSGASNSPLHF. For the CDR3, the DNA is TGTGCCAGTAGTGGGGCTTCTAATTCACCCCTCCACTTT.